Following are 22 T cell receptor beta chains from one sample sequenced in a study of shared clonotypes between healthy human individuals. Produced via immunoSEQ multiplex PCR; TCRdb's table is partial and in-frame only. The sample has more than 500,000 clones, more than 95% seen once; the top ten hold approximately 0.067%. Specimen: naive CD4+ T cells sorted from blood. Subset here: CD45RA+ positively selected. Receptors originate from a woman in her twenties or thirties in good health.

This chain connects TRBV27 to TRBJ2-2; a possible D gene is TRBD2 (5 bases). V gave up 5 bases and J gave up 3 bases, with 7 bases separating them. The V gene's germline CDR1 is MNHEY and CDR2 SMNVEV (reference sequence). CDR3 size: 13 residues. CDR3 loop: CASSTGYTGELFF. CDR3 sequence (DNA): TGTGCCAGCAGTACGGGATACACCGGGGAGCTGTTTTTT.

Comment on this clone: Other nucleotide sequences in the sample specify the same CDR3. The CDR3 region has the DNA TGTGCCAGCAGCCGGGACCGGAGCAATCAGCCCCAGCATTTT. Amino acid sequence: CASSRDRSNQPQHF. V and J are TRBV6-5 and TRBJ1-5, with D maybe TRBD1 (5 bases). CDR1 is MNHEY and CDR2 is SVGAGI in the germline V gene. The CDR3 sequence is 14 residues long. V dropped 6 bases and J dropped 1 base, with 10 bases sitting between them.

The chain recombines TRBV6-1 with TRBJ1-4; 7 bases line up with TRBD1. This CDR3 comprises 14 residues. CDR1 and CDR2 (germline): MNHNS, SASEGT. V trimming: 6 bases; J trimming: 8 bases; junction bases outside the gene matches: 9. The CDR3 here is CASSQTGRGEKLFF. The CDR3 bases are TGTGCCAGCAGCCAGACAGGGAGAGGCGAAAAACTGTTTTTT.

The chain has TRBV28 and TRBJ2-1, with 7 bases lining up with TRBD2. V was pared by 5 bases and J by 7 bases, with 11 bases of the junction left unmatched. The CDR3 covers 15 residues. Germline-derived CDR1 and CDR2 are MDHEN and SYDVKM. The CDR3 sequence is CASSDGGDSGNEQFF. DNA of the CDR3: TGTGCCAGCAGTGATGGGGGGGACTCTGGGAATGAGCAGTTCTTC.

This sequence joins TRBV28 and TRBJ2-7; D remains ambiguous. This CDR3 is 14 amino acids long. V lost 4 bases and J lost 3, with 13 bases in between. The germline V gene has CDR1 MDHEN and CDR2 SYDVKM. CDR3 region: CASSYTTAYYEQYF. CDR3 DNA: TGTGCCAGCAGTTACACCACGGCTTACTACGAGCAGTACTTC.

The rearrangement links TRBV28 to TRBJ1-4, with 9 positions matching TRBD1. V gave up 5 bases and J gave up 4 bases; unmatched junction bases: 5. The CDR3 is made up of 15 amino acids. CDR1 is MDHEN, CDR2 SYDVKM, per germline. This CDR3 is CASSPETGGNEKLFF. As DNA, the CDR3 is TGTGCCAGCAGTCCCGAGACAGGGGGTAATGAAAAACTGTTTTTT.

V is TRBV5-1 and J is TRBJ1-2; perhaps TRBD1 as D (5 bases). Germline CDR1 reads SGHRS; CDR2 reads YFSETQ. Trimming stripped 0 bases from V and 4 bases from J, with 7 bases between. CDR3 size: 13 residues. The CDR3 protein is CASSLAGLYGYTF. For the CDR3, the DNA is TGCGCCAGCAGCTTGGCGGGACTCTATGGCTACACCTTC.

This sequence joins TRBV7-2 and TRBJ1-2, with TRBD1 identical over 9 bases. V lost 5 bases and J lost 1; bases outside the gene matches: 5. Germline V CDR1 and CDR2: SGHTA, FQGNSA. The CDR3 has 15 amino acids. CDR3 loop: CASSRTGGHNYGYTF. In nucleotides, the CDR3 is TGTGCCAGCAGCCGAACAGGGGGCCATAACTATGGCTACACCTTC. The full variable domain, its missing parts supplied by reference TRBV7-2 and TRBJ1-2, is GAGVSQSPSNKVTEKGKDVELRCDPISGHTALYWYRQSLGQGLEFLIYFQGNSAPDKSGLPSDRFSAERTGGSVSTLTIQRTQQEDSAVYLCASSRTGGHNYGYTFGSGTRLTVV.

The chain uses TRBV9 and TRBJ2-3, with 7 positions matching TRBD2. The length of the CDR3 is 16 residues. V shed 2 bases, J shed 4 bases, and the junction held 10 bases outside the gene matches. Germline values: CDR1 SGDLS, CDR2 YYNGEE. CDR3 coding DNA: TGTGCCAGCAGCGTCAGCCTAGCGGTCGTGGCAGATACGCAGTATTTT. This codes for CASSVSLAVVADTQYF.

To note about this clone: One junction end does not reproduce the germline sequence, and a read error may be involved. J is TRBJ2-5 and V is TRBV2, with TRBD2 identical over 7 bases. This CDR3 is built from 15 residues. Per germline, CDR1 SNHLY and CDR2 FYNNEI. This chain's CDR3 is CASTMSSGHQETQYF. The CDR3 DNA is TGTGCAAGCACGATGTCTAGCGGACACCAAGAGACCCAGTACTTC.

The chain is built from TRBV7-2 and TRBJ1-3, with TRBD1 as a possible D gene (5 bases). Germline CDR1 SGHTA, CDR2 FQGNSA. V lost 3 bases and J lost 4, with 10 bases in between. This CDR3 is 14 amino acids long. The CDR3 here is CASSFGGTGNTIYF. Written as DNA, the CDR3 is TGTGCCAGCAGCTTCGGGGGGACCGGAAACACCATATATTTT.

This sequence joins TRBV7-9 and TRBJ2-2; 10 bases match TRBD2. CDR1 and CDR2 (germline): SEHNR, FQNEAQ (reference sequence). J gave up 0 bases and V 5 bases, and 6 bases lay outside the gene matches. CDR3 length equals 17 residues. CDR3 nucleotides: TGTGCCAGCAGCCTTACTAGCGGGATCGCGAACACCGGGGAGCTGTTTTTT. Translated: CASSLTSGIANTGELFF.

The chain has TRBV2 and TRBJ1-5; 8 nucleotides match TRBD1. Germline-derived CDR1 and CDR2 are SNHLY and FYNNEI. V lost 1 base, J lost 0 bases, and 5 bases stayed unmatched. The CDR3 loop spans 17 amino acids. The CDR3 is CASSEGGTGYSNQPQHF. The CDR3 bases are TGTGCCAGCAGTGAAGGCGGGACAGGTTATAGCAATCAGCCCCAGCATTTT.

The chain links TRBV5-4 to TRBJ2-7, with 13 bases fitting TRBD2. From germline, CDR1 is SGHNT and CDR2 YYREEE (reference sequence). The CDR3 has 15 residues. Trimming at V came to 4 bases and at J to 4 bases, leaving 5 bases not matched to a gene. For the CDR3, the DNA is TGTGCCAGCAGCACCGGGACTAGCGGGATGTACGAGCAGTACTTC. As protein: CASSTGTSGMYEQYF.

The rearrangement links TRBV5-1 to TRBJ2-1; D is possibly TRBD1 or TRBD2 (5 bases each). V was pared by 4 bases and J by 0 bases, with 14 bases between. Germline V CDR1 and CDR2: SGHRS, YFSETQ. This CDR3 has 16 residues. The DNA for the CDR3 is TGCGCCAGCAGCCGAACGAGGGGAAGCTCCTACAATGAGCAGTTCTTC. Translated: CASSRTRGSSYNEQFF.

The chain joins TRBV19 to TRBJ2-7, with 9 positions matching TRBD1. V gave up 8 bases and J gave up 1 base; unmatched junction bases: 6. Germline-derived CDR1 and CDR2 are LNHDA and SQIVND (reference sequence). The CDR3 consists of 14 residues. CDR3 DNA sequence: TGTGCCAGTCGTACCGGGACAGGGTCCTACGAGCAGTACTTC. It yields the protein CASRTGTGSYEQYF.

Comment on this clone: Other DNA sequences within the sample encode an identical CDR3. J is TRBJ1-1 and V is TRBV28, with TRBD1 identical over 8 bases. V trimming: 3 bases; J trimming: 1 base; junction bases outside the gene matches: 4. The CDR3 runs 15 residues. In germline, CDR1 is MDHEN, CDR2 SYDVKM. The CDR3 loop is CASSFTGTGNTEAFF. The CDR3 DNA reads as TGTGCCAGCAGTTTCACCGGGACAGGGAACACTGAAGCTTTCTTT.

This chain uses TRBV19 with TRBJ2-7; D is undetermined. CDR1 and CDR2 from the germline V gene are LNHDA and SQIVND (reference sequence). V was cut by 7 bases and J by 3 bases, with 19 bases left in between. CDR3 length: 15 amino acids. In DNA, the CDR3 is TGTGCCAGTACCCCCTCCGGAGTAGGATACTACGAGCAGTACTTC. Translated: CASTPSGVGYYEQYF.

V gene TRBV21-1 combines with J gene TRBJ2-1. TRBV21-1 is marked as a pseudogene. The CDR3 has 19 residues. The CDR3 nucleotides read TGTGCCAGCAGCAAAGAGGAATCACACCCGGTGTTCTCCTACAATGAGCAGTTCTTC. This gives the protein CASSKEESHPVFSYNEQFF.

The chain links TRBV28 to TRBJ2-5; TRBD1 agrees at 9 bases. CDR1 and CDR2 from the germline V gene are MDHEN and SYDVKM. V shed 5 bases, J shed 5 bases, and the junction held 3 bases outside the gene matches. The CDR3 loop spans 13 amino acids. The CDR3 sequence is CASSMDRGETQYF. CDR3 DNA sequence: TGTGCCAGCAGTATGGACAGGGGCGAGACCCAGTACTTC.

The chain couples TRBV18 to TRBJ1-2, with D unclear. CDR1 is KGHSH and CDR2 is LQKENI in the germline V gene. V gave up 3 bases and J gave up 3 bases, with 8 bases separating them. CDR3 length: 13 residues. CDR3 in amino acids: CASSPSSHYGYTF. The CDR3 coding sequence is TGTGCCAGCTCACCGTCGTCCCACTATGGCTACACCTTC.

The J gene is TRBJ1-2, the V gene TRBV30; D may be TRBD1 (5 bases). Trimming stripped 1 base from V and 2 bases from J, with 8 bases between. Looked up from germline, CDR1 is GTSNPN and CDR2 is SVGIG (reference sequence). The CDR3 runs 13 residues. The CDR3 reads CAWSGDVNYGYTF. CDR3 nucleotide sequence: TGTGCCTGGAGTGGGGACGTAAACTATGGCTACACCTTC.